This T cell receptor (beta chain) was sequenced for a study of cytomegalovirus exposure and HLA in healthy donors. In the PCR, 60 Vbeta and 13 Jbeta primers were used. Measured with immunoSEQ multiplex PCR; TCRdb has only the in-frame clones, and not every one. The sample consists of over 150,000 clones, 65% to 85% of them appearing once. The V segment lost 6 bases and the J segment 5 bases; nucleotides outside the gene matches: 5. Germline V gene lookup returns CDR1 WSHSY and CDR2 SAAADI. This CDR3 comprises 13 residues. The clonotype was recovered from a woman between 35 and 50 years old in good health and CMV-seropositive. The material sequenced was PBMCs. The genes are TRBV10-2 and TRBJ1-1, with 8 bases lining up with TRBD1. The CDR3 here is CASSSNRGTEAFF. CDR3 nucleotide sequence: TGCGCCAGCAGCTCCAACAGGGGGACTGAAGCTTTCTTT.